Listed here is a single TCR beta chain. The method was immunoSEQ multiplex PCR; TCRdb's version includes in-frame clones alone and lacks a portion of them. The sample includes tens of thousands of clones, around 92% seen only once; the top ten take under 0.4%. The CDR3 is made up of 13 amino acids. Looked up from germline, CDR1 is LGHNA and CDR2 is YNFKEQ. Deletions cut 1 base from V and 8 bases from J, with 11 bases between. These data come from a study of technical replicates of blood from several donors. The receptor was isolated from a human donor in good health. Some clones in this sample may be carry-over from other donors' samples. The source material was T cells isolated from PBMCs. The chain employs TRBV4-2 and TRBJ1-2; possibly TRBD1 for D (5 bases). This CDR3 is CASSQAGGEGYTF. CDR3 sequence (DNA): TGTGCCAGCAGCCAAGCGGGGGGGGAAGGCTACACCTTC.